Below, 12 T cell receptor beta chains from the same sample are listed, as sequenced in a study of T-cell reconstitution after alpha-beta-depleted transplantation in children. Preparing the TCRbeta library involved the use of unique molecular identifiers. TCRdb analysed the PCR reads with MiXCR anew, one entry per CDR3 protein. This sample has roughly 500,000 distinct CDR3 sequences, with around 17% found just once. The sequenced sample was PBMCs from the stem cell graft donor, obtained from the stem cell graft. The receptors were sampled from a human donor who donated a stem cell graft to a child with acute lymphoblastic leukemia.

This clonotype was recorded a few times. This chain uses TRBV19 with TRBJ2-2, with TRBD2 identical over 12 bases. Germline assignment: CDR1 LNHDA and CDR2 SQIVND (reference sequence). J gave up 5 bases and V 5 bases, and 3 bases lay outside the gene matches. The CDR3 contains 15 residues. CDR3 nucleotides: TGTGCCAGTAGTGCCCTAGCGGGAGGGACCGGGGAGCTGTTTTTT. This translates into CASSALAGGTGELFF.

This clonotype was seen a handful of times. V gene TRBV5-1 combines with J gene TRBJ2-2, with 7 bases that match TRBD1. V gave up 4 bases and J gave up 1 base; unmatched junction bases: 7. The germline gives CDR1 SGHRS, CDR2 YFSETQ. The CDR3 consists of 16 residues. CDR3 region: CASSVRTGLNTGELFF. Written as DNA, the CDR3 is TGCGCCAGCAGCGTCCGGACAGGCCTGAACACCGGGGAGCTGTTTTTT.

J is TRBJ2-3 and V is TRBV5-1, with 7 bases identical to TRBD2. The V and J ends lost 1 base and 1 base, in that order; junction bases with no gene match: 6. The CDR3 is 16 residues long. Germline values: CDR1 SGHRS, CDR2 YFSETQ. The CDR3 reads CASSLWFGRRTDTQYF. The CDR3, as DNA: TGCGCCAGCAGCTTGTGGTTCGGGAGGCGCACAGATACGCAGTATTTT.

There are a few counts of this clonotype. V gene TRBV11-2 combines with J gene TRBJ2-6; no clear D gene. The V and J ends lost 3 bases and 0 bases respectively, with 9 bases between them. Germline CDR1 SGHAT, CDR2 FQNNGV. CDR3 length: 16 amino acids. CDR3 DNA sequence: TGTGCCAGCAGCTTTGCCGAAAGCTCTGGGGCCAACGTCCTGACTTTC. Amino acid sequence: CASSFAESSGANVLTF.

The chain joins TRBV11-1 to TRBJ2-1; D perhaps matches TRBD2 (6 bases). The CDR3 loop spans 18 amino acids. CDR1 is SGHAT and CDR2 is FQDESV in the germline V gene (reference sequence). Trimming took 2 bases from V and 4 from J, leaving 21 bases between them. CDR3 in DNA: TGTGCCAGCAGCTTAATAAGTTTAGCGGTGTCGGGGTACAATGAGCAGTTCTTC. It yields the protein CASSLISLAVSGYNEQFF.

The chain recombines TRBV6-1 with TRBJ1-1; 10 positions agree with TRBD1. J gave up 4 bases and V 6 bases, and 8 bases lay outside the gene matches. CDR1 and CDR2 (germline): MNHNS, SASEGT. The CDR3 totals 15 residues. The CDR3 loop is CASSRRTGGTTEAFF. CDR3 DNA sequence: TGTGCCAGCAGCCGCCGGACAGGGGGGACCACTGAAGCTTTCTTT.

This chain joins TRBV7-9 and TRBJ2-3; the D gene is possibly TRBD2 (5 bases). V was trimmed by 5 bases and J by 11 bases, leaving 17 bases between them. In germline, CDR1 is SEHNR, CDR2 FQNEAQ (reference sequence). The CDR3 runs to 13 residues. The CDR3: CASSETTRLKQYF. In DNA, the CDR3 is TGTGCCAGCAGCGAAACAACTAGACTCAAGCAGTATTTT.

This clonotype was observed a handful of times. The chain links TRBV5-1 to TRBJ2-1; 11 positions agree with TRBD2. The CDR3 runs 17 residues. The V gene's germline CDR1 is SGHRS and CDR2 YFSETQ. With V trimmed by 0 bases and J by 7 bases, 9 bases remained unmatched. The DNA of the CDR3 is TGCGCCAGCAGCTTGGTCGTAGCGGGAGGGCCCATGAATGAGCAGTTCTTC. Protein sequence: CASSLVVAGGPMNEQFF.

This clonotype turned up a few times. This chain joins TRBV6-1 and TRBJ2-3; the D is unclear. CDR1 and CDR2 (germline): MNHNS, SASEGT. Deletions cut 6 bases from V and 6 bases from J, with 7 bases between. The CDR3 has 11 amino acids. The CDR3 DNA sequence: TGTGCCAGCAGAGAGCTGGATACGCAGTATTTT. Translation: CASRELDTQYF.

The sample holds a few counts of this clonotype. The CDR3: CAISDGQEETQYF. In DNA form, the CDR3 reads TGTGCCATCAGTGATGGGCAGGAAGAGACCCAGTACTTC. The rearrangement uses TRBV10-3 and TRBJ2-5; D is undetermined. Germline V CDR1 and CDR2: ENHRY, SYGVKD. The V and J ends lost 3 bases and 3 bases respectively, with 8 bases between them. The CDR3 sequence is 13 residues long.

The V call is TRBV5-1, the J call TRBJ2-7; no definite D call. Trimming took off 0 bases at V and 4 bases at J, with 11 bases between the two ends. The CDR3 consists of 14 residues. In germline, CDR1 is SGHRS, CDR2 YFSETQ. CDR3 protein: CASSLEDEGYEQYF. CDR3 coding DNA: TGCGCCAGCAGCTTGGAAGACGAAGGATACGAGCAGTACTTC.

In its sample, this clonotype was seen a few times. J is TRBJ2-2 and V is TRBV14, with D uncertain. The germline V and J ends were trimmed by 1 base and 8 bases, with 5 bases remaining between them. The CDR3 has 12 amino acids. Germline V gives CDR1 SGHDN, CDR2 FVKESK. The CDR3 nucleotides read TGTGCCAGCAGCCAAGGTGTGGGGGAGCTGTTTTTT. Amino acids: CASSQGVGELFF.